This TCR beta chain appears in the sequencing data of a study of graft-versus-host responses after intestinal transplantation. TCRdb keeps only in-frame clones here, not all; method: immunoSEQ multiplex PCR. The sample lists around 12,000 clones, 80% to 95% occurring once. V gave up 1 base and J gave up 2 bases; unmatched junction bases: 3. Germline lookup yields CDR1 MGHRA and CDR2 YSYEKL. CDR3 length: 15 residues. The clonotype originates from a human patient who received an intestinal transplant, so some T cells may come from the graft donor. The rearrangement uses TRBV4-1 and TRBJ2-5; 8 bases fit TRBD1. Sequencing was performed on PBMCs, taken about 1,000 days after intestinal transplantation. The CDR3 DNA sequence: TGCGCCAGCAGCCAAGTAGGGGACAGGCAAGAGACCCAGTACTTC. This sequence encodes CASSQVGDRQETQYF.